The present T cell receptor (beta chain) was sequenced within a study of molecular identifiers for immune sequencing clone quantification. Study overall: Replicate runs used RNA from roughly 21,000 or 96,000 naive CD8 cells, which was split five ways into aliquots, and four of those aliquots were then sequenced.

This clonotype was observed once. This may be a read error, as it is one base from a much larger clone. From the PCR reads, TCRdb called clonotypes with MiXCR, one entry per CDR3 protein. The data show about 500,000 distinct CDR3 sequences, 25% seen once. The CDR3 spans 16 residues. This chain joins TRBV21-1 and TRBJ2-3. TRBV21-1 is a recognized pseudogene. What was sequenced was naive CD8+ T cells from blood, with Jurkat cell RNA spiked in. Described subset: FACS-sorted CD8+CD4-CCR7+CD45RA+ naive T cells. This sequence was found in a human donor in good health. Some libraries in this study had Jurkat cell RNA spiked in. Here the CDR3 DNA reads TGTGCCAGCAGCAAAGTACGGGGGCTAAGCACAGGTACGCAGTATTTT. It is translated as CASSKVRGLSTGTQYF.